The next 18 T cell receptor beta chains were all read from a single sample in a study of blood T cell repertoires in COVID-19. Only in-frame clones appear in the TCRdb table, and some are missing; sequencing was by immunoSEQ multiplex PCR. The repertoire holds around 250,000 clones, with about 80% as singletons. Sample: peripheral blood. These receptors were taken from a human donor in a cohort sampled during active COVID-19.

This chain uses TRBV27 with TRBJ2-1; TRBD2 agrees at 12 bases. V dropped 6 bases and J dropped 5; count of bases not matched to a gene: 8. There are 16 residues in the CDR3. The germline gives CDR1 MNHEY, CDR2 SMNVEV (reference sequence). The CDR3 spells CASSILAGGPNNEQFF. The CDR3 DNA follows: TGTGCCAGCAGCATTCTAGCGGGGGGGCCTAACAATGAGCAGTTCTTC.

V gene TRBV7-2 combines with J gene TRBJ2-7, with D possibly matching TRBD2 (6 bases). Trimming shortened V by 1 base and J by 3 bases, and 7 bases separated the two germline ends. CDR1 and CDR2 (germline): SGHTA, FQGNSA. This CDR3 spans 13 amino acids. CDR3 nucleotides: TGTGCCAGCAGCTTAGGGCGGGACTACGAGCAGTACTTC. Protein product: CASSLGRDYEQYF.

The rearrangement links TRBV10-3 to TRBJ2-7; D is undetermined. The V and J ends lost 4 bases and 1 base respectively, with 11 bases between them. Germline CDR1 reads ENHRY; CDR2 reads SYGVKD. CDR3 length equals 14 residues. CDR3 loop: CAISVGKSSYEQYF. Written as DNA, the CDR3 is TGTGCCATCAGTGTTGGCAAGTCATCCTACGAGCAGTACTTC.

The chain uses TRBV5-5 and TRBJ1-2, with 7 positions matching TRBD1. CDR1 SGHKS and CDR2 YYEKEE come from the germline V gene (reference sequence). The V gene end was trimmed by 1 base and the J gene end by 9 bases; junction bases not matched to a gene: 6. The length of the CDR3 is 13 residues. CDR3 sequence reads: CASSLWQGDSYTF. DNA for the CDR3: TGTGCCAGCAGCTTGTGGCAGGGGGATAGCTACACCTTC.

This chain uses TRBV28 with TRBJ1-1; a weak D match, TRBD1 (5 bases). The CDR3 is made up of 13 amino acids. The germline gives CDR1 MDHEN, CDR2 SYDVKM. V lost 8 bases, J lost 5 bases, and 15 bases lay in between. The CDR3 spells CASLGGAVTEAFF. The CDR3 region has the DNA TGTGCCAGCTTAGGAGGGGCGGTAACTGAAGCTTTCTTT. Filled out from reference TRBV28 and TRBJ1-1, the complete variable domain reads DVKVTQSSRYLVKRTGEKVFLECVQDMDHENMFWYRQDPGLGLRLIYFSYDVKMKEKGDIPEGYSVSREKKERFSLILESASTNQTSMYLCASLGGAVTEAFFGQGTRLTVV.

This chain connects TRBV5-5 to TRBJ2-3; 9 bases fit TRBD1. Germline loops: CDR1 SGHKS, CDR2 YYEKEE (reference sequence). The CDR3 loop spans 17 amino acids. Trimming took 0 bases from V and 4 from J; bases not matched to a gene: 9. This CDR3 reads CASSLVGGQGASDTQYF. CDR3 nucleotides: TGTGCCAGCAGCTTGGTAGGGGGACAGGGCGCCTCAGATACGCAGTATTTT.

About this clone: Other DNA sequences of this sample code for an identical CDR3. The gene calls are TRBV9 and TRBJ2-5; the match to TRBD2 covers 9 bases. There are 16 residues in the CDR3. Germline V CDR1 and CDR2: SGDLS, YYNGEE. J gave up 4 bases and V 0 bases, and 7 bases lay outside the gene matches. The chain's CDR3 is CASSVAGGRAGETQYF. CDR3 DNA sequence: TGTGCCAGCAGCGTAGCCGGCGGGAGGGCCGGAGAGACCCAGTACTTC.

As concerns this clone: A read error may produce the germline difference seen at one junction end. Here the CDR3 DNA reads TGCGCCAGCAGCTTCGGGGGACCGCAAGAGGCCCAGTACTTC. This gives the protein CASSFGGPQEAQYF. The gene calls are TRBV5-1 and TRBJ2-5; D is possibly TRBD2 (6 bases). The CDR3 extends over 14 amino acids. Germline V gene sequence: CDR1 SGHRS, CDR2 YFSETQ. Filled out from reference TRBV5-1 and TRBJ2-5, the complete variable domain reads KAGVTQTPRYLIKTRGQQVTLSCSPISGHRSVSWYQQTPGQGLQFLFEYFSETQRNKGNFPGRFSGRQFSNSRSEMNVSTLELGDSALYLCASSFGGPQEAQYFGPGTRLLVL.

In DNA form, the CDR3 reads TGTGCCAGCACGGACGGGAGGGTGAATGAGCAGTTCTTC. Translation: CASTDGRVNEQFF. The gene calls are TRBV11-2 and TRBJ2-1; the match to TRBD2 covers 8 bases. V lost 7 bases, J lost 7 bases, and 6 bases stayed unmatched. The CDR3 is made up of 13 amino acids. Germline V gene data show CDR1 as SGHAT and CDR2 as FQNNGV. Supplemented by reference TRBV11-2 and TRBJ2-1, the full variable domain reads EAGVAQSPRYKIIEKRQSVAFWCNPISGHATLYWYQQILGQGPKLLIQFQNNGVVDDSQLPKDRFSAERLKGVDSTLKIQPAKLEDSAVYLCASTDGRVNEQFFGPGTRLTVL.

This CDR3 reads CASSLTGEGGYEQYF. The CDR3 DNA reads as TGTGCCAGCTCATTGACAGGGGAGGGAGGTTACGAGCAGTACTTC. The chain carries TRBV18 and TRBJ2-7; a possible D gene is TRBD1 (8 bases). Germline V lookup: CDR1 KGHSH, CDR2 LQKENI. This CDR3 comprises 15 residues. V shed 5 bases and J shed 4 bases, with 18 bases lying between them.

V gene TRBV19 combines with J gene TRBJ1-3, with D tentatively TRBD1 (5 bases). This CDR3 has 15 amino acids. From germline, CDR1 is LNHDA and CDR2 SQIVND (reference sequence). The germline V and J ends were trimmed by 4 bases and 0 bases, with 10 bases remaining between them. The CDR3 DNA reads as TGTGCCAGTAGTACACAGGCCCACTCTGGAAACACCATATATTTT. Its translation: CASSTQAHSGNTIYF.

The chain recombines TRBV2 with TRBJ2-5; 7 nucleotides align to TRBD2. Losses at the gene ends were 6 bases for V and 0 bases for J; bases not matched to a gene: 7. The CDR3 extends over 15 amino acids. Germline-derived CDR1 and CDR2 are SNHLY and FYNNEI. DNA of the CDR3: TGTGCCAGCAGGTCAAACGGGGGGTACCAAGAGACCCAGTACTTC. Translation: CASRSNGGYQETQYF.

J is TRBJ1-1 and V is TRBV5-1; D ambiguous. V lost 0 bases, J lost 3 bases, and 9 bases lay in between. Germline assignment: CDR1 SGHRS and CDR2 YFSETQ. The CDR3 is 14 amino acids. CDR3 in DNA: TGCGCCAGCAGCTTGGGGAGTTTGGACACTGAAGCTTTCTTT. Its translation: CASSLGSLDTEAFF. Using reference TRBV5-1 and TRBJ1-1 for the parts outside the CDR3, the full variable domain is KAGVTQTPRYLIKTRGQQVTLSCSPISGHRSVSWYQQTPGQGLQFLFEYFSETQRNKGNFPGRFSGRQFSNSRSEMNVSTLELGDSALYLCASSLGSLDTEAFFGQGTRLTVV.

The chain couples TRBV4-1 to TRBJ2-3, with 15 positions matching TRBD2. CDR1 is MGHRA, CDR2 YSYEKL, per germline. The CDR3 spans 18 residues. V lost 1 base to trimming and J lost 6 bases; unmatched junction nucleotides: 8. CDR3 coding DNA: TGCGCCAGCAGCCAAGTTCCCGGGACTAGCGGGAGGTTGGATACGCAGTATTTT. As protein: CASSQVPGTSGRLDTQYF.

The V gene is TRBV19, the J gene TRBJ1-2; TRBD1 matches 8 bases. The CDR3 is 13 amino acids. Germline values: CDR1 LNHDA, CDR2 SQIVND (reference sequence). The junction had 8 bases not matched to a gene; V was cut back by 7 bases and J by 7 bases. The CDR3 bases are TGTGCCAGTACACGGACAGGGTCATTTGGCTACACCTTC. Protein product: CASTRTGSFGYTF.

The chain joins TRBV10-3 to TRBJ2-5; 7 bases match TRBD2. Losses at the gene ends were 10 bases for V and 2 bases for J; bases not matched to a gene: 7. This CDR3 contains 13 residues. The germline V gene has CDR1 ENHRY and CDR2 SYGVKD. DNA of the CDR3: TGTGCCACCAGAGGGACTAATCAAGAGACCCAGTACTTC. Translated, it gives CATRGTNQETQYF.

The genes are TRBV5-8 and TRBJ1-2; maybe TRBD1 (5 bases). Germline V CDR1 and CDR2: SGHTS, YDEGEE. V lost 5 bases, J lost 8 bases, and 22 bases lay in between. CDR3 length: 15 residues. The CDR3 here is CASSFGAPNLMGYTF. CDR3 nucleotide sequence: TGTGCCAGCAGTTTTGGGGCACCGAATCTGATGGGCTACACCTTC.

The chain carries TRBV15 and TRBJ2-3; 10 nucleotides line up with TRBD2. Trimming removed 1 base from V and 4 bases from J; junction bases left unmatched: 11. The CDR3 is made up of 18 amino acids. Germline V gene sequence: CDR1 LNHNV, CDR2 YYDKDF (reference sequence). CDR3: CATSRALGASGGADTQYF. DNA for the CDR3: TGTGCCACCAGCAGAGCATTAGGGGCTAGCGGGGGCGCAGATACGCAGTATTTT.